What follows are 26 T cell receptor beta chains derived from one specimen sequenced in a study of T cells in Graves' hyperthyroidism and ophthalmopathy. RNA transcripts yielded amplified TCR beta CDR3 regions. A first-round RT-PCR of the TCR CDR3 used the HTBI primer set. MiXCR, applied by TCRdb to the multiplex PCR reads, yields one record per CDR3 protein. The repertoire holds fewer than 350,000 distinct CDR3 sequences, with about 15% as singletons. Material: blood. The receptor set was obtained from a woman in her fifties or sixties with Graves' hyperthyroidism that later progressed to Graves' ophthalmopathy.

This clonotype was seen at least ten times. The rearrangement links TRBV20-1 to TRBJ2-5; 10 nucleotides agree with TRBD2. The junction had 7 bases not matched to a gene; V was cut back by 5 bases and J by 4 bases. The CDR3 has 14 residues. Germline CDR1 is DFQATT and CDR2 is SNEGSKA (reference sequence). The DNA for the CDR3 is TGCAGTGCTGGGACGGGACTAGCGTCAGAGACCCAGTACTTC. Translated: CSAGTGLASETQYF.

This clonotype was seen repeatedly, ten times or more. The CDR3 loop is CAWSVSGTDTQYF. CDR3 sequence (DNA): TGTGCCTGGAGTGTTTCGGGGACAGATACGCAGTATTTT. V usage is TRBV30 and J usage is TRBJ2-3; D is possibly TRBD2 (5 bases). The V end was cut by 0 bases, the J end by 3 bases, with 7 bases between. This CDR3 contains 13 residues. Germline V gene data show CDR1 as GTSNPN and CDR2 as SVGIG (reference sequence).

This clonotype was seen a few times. This sequence joins TRBV6-1 and TRBJ1-6; weak D call: TRBD1 (6 bases). CDR1 and CDR2 (germline): MNHNS, SASEGT. This CDR3 comprises 13 residues. Trimming left V 7 bases short and J 9 bases short, with 13 bases between. CDR3 sequence (DNA): TGTGCCAGCACCGGGACACTGGGTTCACCCCTCCACTTT. This gives the protein CASTGTLGSPLHF.

The sample holds many counts of this clonotype. The CDR3 DNA reads TGTGCCAGCAGCAACGTGGCGGAGACAGATACGCAGTATTTT. It yields the protein CASSNVAETDTQYF. The chain carries TRBV11-3 and TRBJ2-3; D is ambiguous. The germline CDR1 and CDR2 sequences are SGHNT and YENEEA. CDR3 length: 14 amino acids. The germline V and J ends were trimmed by 5 bases and 3 bases, with 12 bases remaining between them.

This clonotype was seen at least ten times. V is TRBV9 and J is TRBJ1-1, with D perhaps TRBD1 (5 bases). CDR1 and CDR2 (germline): SGDLS, YYNGEE. The V end lost 0 bases, the J end lost 5 bases, and 17 bases lay between the germline ends. The CDR3 runs 16 residues. The CDR3 DNA reads as TGTGCCAGCAGCGTAGGCGGTGGGGGGACGGGGACTGAAGCTTTCTTT. This translates into CASSVGGGGTGTEAFF.

This clonotype occurred many times. The chain has TRBV19 and TRBJ2-1; TRBD2 might be the D (6 bases). V lost 3 bases to trimming and J lost 9 bases, with 18 bases between them. There are 15 residues in the CDR3. The germline V gene has CDR1 LNHDA and CDR2 SQIVND (reference sequence). DNA for the CDR3: TGTGCCAGTAGTATCCGGGACTCGCCGCCGGGTGAGCAGTTCTTC. This codes for CASSIRDSPPGEQFF.

In this sample, this clonotype turned up many times. The V call is TRBV2, the J call TRBJ1-1; D is ambiguous. CDR1 and CDR2 (germline): SNHLY, FYNNEI. The CDR3 is 12 amino acids. V was shortened by 6 bases and J by 0 bases, with 5 bases between the two germline ends. Written as DNA, the CDR3 is TGTGCCAGCAGCGGGATGAACACTGAAGCTTTCTTT. This encodes CASSGMNTEAFF.

The rearrangement uses TRBV7-9 and TRBJ2-1; 9 bases fit TRBD2. This CDR3 has 15 amino acids. The germline V gene has CDR1 SEHNR and CDR2 FQNEAQ (reference sequence). V trimming: 2 bases; J trimming: 3 bases; junction bases outside the gene matches: 2. CDR3 amino acids: CASSLLAGDYNEQFF. CDR3 bases: TGTGCCAGCAGCTTATTAGCGGGAGACTACAATGAGCAGTTCTTC. Variable domain in full (rest from reference TRBV7-9 and TRBJ2-1): DTGVSQNPRHKITKRGQNVTFRCDPISEHNRLYWYRQTLGQGPEFLTYFQNEAQLEKSRLLSDRFSAERPKGSFSTLEIQRTEQGDSAMYLCASSLLAGDYNEQFFGPGTRLTVL.

The chain joins TRBV7-9 to TRBJ1-5; D gene unclear. The CDR3 has 15 residues. V lost 5 bases and J lost 1, with 12 bases in between. CDR1 is SEHNR, CDR2 FQNEAQ, per germline (reference sequence). The CDR3 here is CASSPLTRSNQPQHF. The CDR3 coding sequence is TGTGCCAGCAGCCCCCTCACGAGGAGCAATCAGCCCCAGCATTTT.

This clonotype was recorded at least ten times. V gene TRBV5-1 combines with J gene TRBJ2-3, with 7 bases lining up with TRBD1. The CDR3 spans 15 residues. Germline CDR1 is SGHRS and CDR2 is YFSETQ. Trimming cost V 0 bases and J 2 bases; bases outside gene matches: 3. CDR3 in DNA: TGCGCCAGCAGCTTGGGACAGGGTTCCACAGATACGCAGTATTTT. Amino acids: CASSLGQGSTDTQYF.

This clonotype was found many times. The chain carries TRBV18 and TRBJ2-7; 7 positions agree with TRBD1. The V gene's germline CDR1 is KGHSH and CDR2 LQKENI. V gave up 5 bases and J gave up 4 bases; unmatched junction bases: 5. The CDR3 covers 13 residues. In DNA, the CDR3 is TGTGCCAGCTCAGCTGGGACAGAATACGAGCAGTACTTC. The encoded protein is CASSAGTEYEQYF.

Ten or more counts support this clonotype. This chain joins TRBV3-1 and TRBJ2-3; TRBD2 aligns across 8 bases. Germline assignment: CDR1 LGHDT and CDR2 YNNKEL (reference sequence). CDR3 size: 17 residues. The junction had 11 bases not matched to a gene; V was cut back by 1 base and J by 5 bases. The CDR3 protein is CASSQGREGVRQDTQYF. Written as DNA, the CDR3 is TGTGCCAGCAGCCAAGGACGGGAGGGCGTTAGGCAAGATACGCAGTATTTT.

In its sample, this clonotype was seen many times. V usage is TRBV20-1 and J usage is TRBJ2-1; TRBD2 aligns across 12 bases. The CDR3 loop spans 13 amino acids. The junction had 7 bases not matched to a gene; V was cut back by 1 base and J by 15 bases. From germline, CDR1 is DFQATT and CDR2 SNEGSKA (reference sequence). The CDR3 DNA reads as TGCAGTGCTAGAGGCCGACTAGCGGGAGATGCGTTCTTC. It translates to CSARGRLAGDAFF.

This clonotype was counted only a few times. The chain links TRBV9 to TRBJ2-3; D is unclear. V was shortened by 0 bases and J by 6 bases, with 8 bases between the two germline ends. This CDR3 is built from 13 residues. Germline CDR1 SGDLS, CDR2 YYNGEE. In DNA, the CDR3 is TGTGCCAGCAGCGTAGTGGTGCATGATACGCAGTATTTT. Translated: CASSVVVHDTQYF. Together with reference TRBV9 and TRBJ2-3, the CDR3 gives the full variable domain: DSGVTQTPKHLITATGQRVTLRCSPRSGDLSVYWYQQSLDQGLQFLIQYYNGEERAKGNILERFSAQQFPDLHSELNLSSLELGDSALYFCASSVVVHDTQYFGPGTRLTVL.

The table lists this clonotype with many counts. This chain connects TRBV5-1 to TRBJ1-1; D is uncertain. V gave up 0 bases and J gave up 1 base, with 10 bases separating them. This CDR3 contains 15 residues. Germline V gene sequence: CDR1 SGHRS, CDR2 YFSETQ. This chain's CDR3 is CASSLDFSPNTEAFF. The CDR3 nucleotides are TGCGCCAGCAGCTTGGATTTTTCCCCGAACACTGAAGCTTTCTTT.

The table lists this clonotype with many counts. V and J are TRBV5-1 and TRBJ2-7; a possible D gene is TRBD2 (6 bases). V lost 2 bases and J 4 bases, leaving 13 bases between the germline ends. The CDR3 runs to 14 residues. Germline values: CDR1 SGHRS, CDR2 YFSETQ. The CDR3 nucleotides are TGCGCCAGCAGCTTCGGGGAGGTCCTATACGAGCAGTACTTC. Protein sequence: CASSFGEVLYEQYF.

This clonotype was seen a handful of times. This rearrangement joins TRBV12-3 or TRBV12-4 to TRBJ1-5; 7 nucleotides agree with TRBD1. Unmatched junction bases numbered 5, after V lost 6 bases and J lost 15 bases. The CDR3 is made up of 10 amino acids. CDR3 loop: CASRGTAPHF. The CDR3 region has the DNA TGTGCCAGCAGGGGGACAGCCCCGCATTTT.

This clonotype was seen only a few times. The rearrangement joins TRBV4-2 to TRBJ2-4; 9 bases agree with TRBD1. Trimming at V came to 1 base and at J to 5 bases, leaving 6 bases not matched to a gene. The CDR3 is 16 amino acids. Looked up from germline, CDR1 is LGHNA and CDR2 is YNFKEQ. This CDR3 reads CASSQGGQGIENIQYF. For the CDR3, the DNA is TGTGCCAGCAGCCAAGGGGGACAGGGAATTGAAAACATTCAGTACTTC.

This clonotype was picked up one time. The rearrangement uses TRBV12-3 or TRBV12-4 and TRBJ2-7, with D tentatively TRBD2 (5 bases). This CDR3 has 13 residues. V was shortened by 6 bases and J by 0 bases, with 9 bases between the two germline ends. CDR3 sequence reads: CASRVEDSYEQYF. In DNA, the CDR3 is TGTGCCAGCAGAGTGGAGGACTCCTACGAGCAGTACTTC.

This clonotype was seen repeatedly, ten times or more. This chain joins TRBV6-1 and TRBJ2-7; D uncertain. Trimming removed 6 bases at V and 7 bases at J, with 13 bases between. In germline, CDR1 is MNHNS, CDR2 SASEGT. The CDR3 is 12 residues long. As DNA, the CDR3 is TGTGCCAGCAGGGAGAGTATAAAAGAGCAGTACTTC. Amino acid sequence: CASRESIKEQYF.

The table lists this clonotype with many counts. The chain joins TRBV7-2 to TRBJ1-1; a weak D match, TRBD1 (6 bases). Trimming took off 5 bases at V and 2 bases at J, with 12 bases between the two ends. The germline V gene has CDR1 SGHTA and CDR2 FQGNSA. The CDR3 loop spans 14 amino acids. CDR3: CASSAHRANTEAFF. CDR3 DNA sequence: TGTGCCAGCAGCGCGCACAGGGCTAACACTGAAGCTTTCTTT.

The rearrangement links TRBV20-1 to TRBJ1-4; D may be TRBD1 (5 bases). V was cut by 4 bases and J by 7 bases, with 16 bases left in between. This CDR3 has 14 residues. CDR1 and CDR2 (germline): DFQATT, SNEGSKA (reference sequence). The CDR3 loop reads CSANQGLGGEKLFF. CDR3 in DNA: TGCAGTGCTAACCAGGGCCTTGGGGGTGAAAAACTGTTTTTT.

In this sample, this clonotype turned up many times. The rearrangement uses TRBV7-6 and TRBJ2-1, with D possibly being TRBD2 (6 bases). Trimming left V 1 base short and J 2 bases short, with 18 bases between. Germline V gene data show CDR1 as SGHVS and CDR2 as FNYEAQ. The CDR3 loop spans 18 amino acids. The DNA for the CDR3 is TGTGCCAGCAGCTTAGATGCCCCTAGCGTGTTTCCCTACAATGAGCAGTTCTTC. This translates into CASSLDAPSVFPYNEQFF.

This clonotype was observed a handful of times. V is TRBV20-1 and J is TRBJ2-7, with D tentatively TRBD2 (6 bases). The CDR3 has 14 residues. Germline values: CDR1 DFQATT, CDR2 SNEGSKA (reference sequence). The germline V and J ends were trimmed by 4 bases and 3 bases, with 16 bases remaining between them. The CDR3 region is CSAKGLAWIYEQYF. The CDR3 region has the DNA TGCAGTGCTAAAGGTCTAGCGTGGATCTACGAGCAGTACTTC.

This clonotype has ten or more counts. The chain joins TRBV29-1 to TRBJ2-2, with TRBD2 identical over 12 bases. The CDR3 is 15 residues long. Germline CDR1 and CDR2: SQVTM and ANQGSEA. Losses at the gene ends were 3 bases for V and 5 bases for J; bases not matched to a gene: 4. The CDR3 reads CSVDSGTSGTGELFF. CDR3 coding DNA: TGCAGCGTTGACAGTGGGACTAGCGGGACCGGGGAGCTGTTTTTT.

The chain uses TRBV9 and TRBJ2-1; 9 bases are shared with TRBD1. Trimming cost V 2 bases and J 1 base; bases outside gene matches: 1. CDR3 length: 15 residues. Germline V gene sequence: CDR1 SGDLS, CDR2 YYNGEE. CDR3 residues: CASSVGQGSYNEQFF. The CDR3 DNA reads as TGTGCCAGCAGCGTCGGACAGGGGTCCTACAATGAGCAGTTCTTC.